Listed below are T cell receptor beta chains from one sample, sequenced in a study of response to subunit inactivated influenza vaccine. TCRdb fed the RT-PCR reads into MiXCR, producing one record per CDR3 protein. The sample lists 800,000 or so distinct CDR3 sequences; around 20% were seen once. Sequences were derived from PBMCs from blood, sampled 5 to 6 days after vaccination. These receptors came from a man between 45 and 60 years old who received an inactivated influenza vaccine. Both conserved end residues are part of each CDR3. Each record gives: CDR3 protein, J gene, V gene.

CDR3aa: CASSARRSNQPQHF
j_gene: TRBJ1-5
v_gene: TRBV6-1

CDR3aa: CASSYQAGAGELFF
j_gene: TRBJ2-2
v_gene: TRBV6-5

CDR3aa: CSARTPQGATDTQYF
j_gene: TRBJ2-3
v_gene: TRBV20-1

CDR3aa: CASRSLQGMNTEAFF
j_gene: TRBJ1-1
v_gene: TRBV5-1

CDR3aa: CASSLPRGNTIYF
j_gene: TRBJ1-3
v_gene: TRBV7-9

CDR3aa: CASSGTAQETQYF
j_gene: TRBJ2-5
v_gene: TRBV19

CDR3aa: CASSLTSGATGELFF
j_gene: TRBJ2-2
v_gene: TRBV5-4

CDR3aa: CAISERGAPITEAFF
j_gene: TRBJ1-1
v_gene: TRBV10-3

CDR3aa: CASSSQPGQDGTGELFF
j_gene: TRBJ2-2
v_gene: TRBV5-1

CDR3aa: CASSLAIDRNAYEQYF
j_gene: TRBJ2-7
v_gene: TRBV7-6

CDR3aa: CASQGQGSSGNTIYF
j_gene: TRBJ1-3
v_gene: TRBV21-1

CDR3aa: CSASLNHNEQFF
j_gene: TRBJ2-1
v_gene: TRBV20-1

CDR3aa: CASSPTGTHSGPNVLTF
j_gene: TRBJ2-6
v_gene: TRBV18

CDR3aa: CASSEWSNQPQHF
j_gene: TRBJ1-5
v_gene: TRBV2

CDR3aa: CASSIQGGITEAFF
j_gene: TRBJ1-1
v_gene: TRBV5-1

CDR3aa: CAISGQGIYTGELFF
j_gene: TRBJ2-2
v_gene: TRBV10-3

CDR3aa: CASSLVVAGGLDTQYF
j_gene: TRBJ2-3
v_gene: TRBV7-6

CDR3aa: CASSDSSGRADTQYF
j_gene: TRBJ2-3
v_gene: TRBV25-1

CDR3aa: CAISKTSGGDNEQFF
j_gene: TRBJ2-1
v_gene: TRBV10-3

CDR3aa: CAISERHGETQYF
j_gene: TRBJ2-5
v_gene: TRBV10-3

CDR3aa: CASSQLVRGGMGNEQFF
j_gene: TRBJ2-1
v_gene: TRBV14

CDR3aa: CSARDIAGGRYEQYF
j_gene: TRBJ2-7
v_gene: TRBV20-1

CDR3aa: CASSWGTKDNEQFF
j_gene: TRBJ2-1
v_gene: TRBV5-1

CDR3aa: CASSLTDVGISTDTQYF
j_gene: TRBJ2-3
v_gene: TRBV6-1

CDR3aa: CASSSPNRGLNEKLFF
j_gene: TRBJ1-4
v_gene: TRBV18

CDR3aa: CASSFGGWSSGANVLTF
j_gene: TRBJ2-6
v_gene: TRBV5-1

CDR3aa: CASSPPTSGSYNEQFF
j_gene: TRBJ2-1
v_gene: TRBV18

CDR3aa: CASSLLGSGGRGDTQYF
j_gene: TRBJ2-3
v_gene: TRBV12-3/TRBV12-4

CDR3aa: CASSQGGTGSYEQYF
j_gene: TRBJ2-7
v_gene: TRBV4-2

CDR3aa: CSARSAYQETQYF
j_gene: TRBJ2-5
v_gene: TRBV20-1

CDR3aa: CATSDAAGTGGDTQYF
j_gene: TRBJ2-3
v_gene: TRBV24-1

CDR3aa: CASSLGPVGTPNTGELFF
j_gene: TRBJ2-2
v_gene: TRBV11-2

CDR3aa: CASSTYDSYTKETQYF
j_gene: TRBJ2-5
v_gene: TRBV12-3/TRBV12-4

CDR3aa: CSASVAVNTEAFF
j_gene: TRBJ1-1
v_gene: TRBV20-1

CDR3aa: CASSLIGGAEAFF
j_gene: TRBJ1-1
v_gene: TRBV7-2

CDR3aa: CASSGTSGGLYNEQFF
j_gene: TRBJ2-1
v_gene: TRBV25-1

CDR3aa: CASSYRQGNTEAFF
j_gene: TRBJ1-1
v_gene: TRBV6-5

CDR3aa: CATSDLREGHADTQYF
j_gene: TRBJ2-3
v_gene: TRBV24-1

CDR3aa: CASSEAGRGGKQYF
j_gene: TRBJ2-7
v_gene: TRBV2

CDR3aa: CASSKTGARGADTQYF
j_gene: TRBJ2-3
v_gene: TRBV7-2

CDR3aa: CASSGGIRTSEETQYF
j_gene: TRBJ2-5
v_gene: TRBV5-1

CDR3aa: CASRRTLWAYEQYF
j_gene: TRBJ2-7
v_gene: TRBV6-1

CDR3aa: CASTQARVNQPQHF
j_gene: TRBJ1-5
v_gene: TRBV7-8

CDR3aa: CASSSGLPWETQYF
j_gene: TRBJ2-5
v_gene: TRBV7-8

CDR3aa: CASSTRWGSGNTIYF
j_gene: TRBJ1-3
v_gene: TRBV28

CDR3aa: CSAAPGKQLQFF
j_gene: TRBJ2-1
v_gene: TRBV20-1

CDR3aa: CASSWGASDTQYF
j_gene: TRBJ2-3
v_gene: TRBV7-2

CDR3aa: CASSWAAGENQPQHF
j_gene: TRBJ1-5
v_gene: TRBV11-2

CDR3aa: CSARDAVGTGSLYEQYF
j_gene: TRBJ2-7
v_gene: TRBV20-1

CDR3aa: CASSEAGRGPGEQFF
j_gene: TRBJ2-1
v_gene: TRBV6-1

CDR3aa: CSATAGTGAYEQYF
j_gene: TRBJ2-7
v_gene: TRBV20-1

CDR3aa: CASTGRGHNEQFF
j_gene: TRBJ2-1
v_gene: TRBV9

CDR3aa: CASSESTGGQPQHF
j_gene: TRBJ1-5
v_gene: TRBV10-2

CDR3aa: CASSASRLAGGGELFF
j_gene: TRBJ2-2
v_gene: TRBV4-2